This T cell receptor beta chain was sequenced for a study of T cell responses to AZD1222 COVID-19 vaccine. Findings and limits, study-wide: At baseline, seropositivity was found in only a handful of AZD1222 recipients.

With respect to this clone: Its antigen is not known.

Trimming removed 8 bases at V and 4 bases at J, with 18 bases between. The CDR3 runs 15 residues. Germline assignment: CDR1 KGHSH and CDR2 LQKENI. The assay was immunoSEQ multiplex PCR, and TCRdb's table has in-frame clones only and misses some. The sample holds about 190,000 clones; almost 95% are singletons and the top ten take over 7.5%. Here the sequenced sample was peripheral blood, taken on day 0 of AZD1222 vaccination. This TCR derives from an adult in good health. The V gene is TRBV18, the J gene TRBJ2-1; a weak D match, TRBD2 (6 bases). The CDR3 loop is CASHKSGGVYNEQFF. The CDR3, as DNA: TGTGCCAGCCATAAGAGCGGAGGGGTTTACAATGAGCAGTTCTTC.